This TCR beta chain was captured by sequencing in a study of T-cell memory formation after mild COVID-19. Study-level information: TCR clusters mostly belonged to single donors.

TCRdb processed the 5' RACE reads anew with MiXCR; each CDR3 protein has one entry. Found here are 65,000 to 95,000 distinct CDR3 sequences, more than 10% of them singletons; the top ten hold around two fifths. Findings of the study overall: A second wave of clones peaked on day 37, and their SARS-CoV-2 specificity went unconfirmed.

Remarks on this clonotype: Its antigen is unknown.

The material sequenced was PBMCs or a T cell subset sorted from them (not recorded which). The TCR originated in a man younger than 35 who had mild COVID-19 (a few samples of this study predate the infection). Cell type and time point are not known.

The CDR3 DNA sequence: TGTGCCAGCAATGGGGGTAGAGAGCAGTTCTTC. It translates to CASNGGREQFF. The chain uses TRBV6-5 and TRBJ2-1, with D perhaps being TRBD1 or TRBD2 (5 bases each). Germline lookup yields CDR1 MNHEY and CDR2 SVGAGI. Trimming pared 7 bases from V and 10 bases from J, leaving 11 bases between. The CDR3 contains 11 residues.